The 2 T cell receptor beta chains below all came from one sample that was sequenced in a study of neoadjuvant anti-PD-1 for oral cavity cancer. Clones were read by immunoSEQ multiplex PCR, and TCRdb kept only the in-frame ones, dropping some. The sample shows around 15,000 clones, about 66% of them seen only once. Sequenced here: PBMCs, sampled before nivolumab (anti-PD-1) treatment. All receptors derive from a person aged 40-85 years with oral cavity squamous cell carcinoma.

V usage is TRBV6-5 and J usage is TRBJ2-2, with 8 bases that match TRBD1. The CDR3 consists of 14 residues. Germline loops: CDR1 MNHEY, CDR2 SVGAGI. The V segment lost 7 bases and the J segment 4 bases; nucleotides outside the gene matches: 5. In DNA, the CDR3 is TGTGCCAGCACCACAGGGGGGAGCACCGGGGAGCTGTTTTTT. Its translation: CASTTGGSTGELFF.

This rearrangement joins TRBV19 to TRBJ2-5; D may be TRBD1 (6 bases). This CDR3 comprises 14 residues. The germline V gene has CDR1 LNHDA and CDR2 SQIVND (reference sequence). V dropped 5 bases and J dropped 2 bases, with 12 bases sitting between them. The DNA of the CDR3 is TGTGCCAGTAGTCCCCAAACAGGGCAAGAGACCCAGTACTTC. Its protein is CASSPQTGQETQYF.